This entry concerns a single T cell receptor beta chain. The antigen remains undetermined. This entry comes from a study of monozygotic twins with inflammatory bowel disease. General study results and limits: Twins with IBD were found to have lower TCRbeta diversity (inverse Simpson) than healthy co-twins.

With the 5' RACE reads reprocessed, TCRdb shows one record per CDR3 protein and no DNA. Its table lists more than 120,000 distinct CDR3 sequences. Germline V lookup: CDR1 ENHRY, CDR2 SYGVKD. This CDR3 has 14 residues. Sequenced input: blood. V and J are TRBV10-3 and TRBJ1-5. This receptor was taken from a human donor with ulcerative colitis or Crohn's disease, or a healthy co-twin of an affected twin (not recorded which). The CDR3 region is CATKSIHGGQPQHF.